This T cell receptor (beta chain) was observed in a study of CD8 T cells in ankylosing spondylitis. Study results and limitations: It appeared that ankylosing spondylitis blood was characterized by a TCR beta motif of eight highly homologous variants. Certain motif variants had earlier been reported in reactive arthritis synovial fluid and blood. Clones tied to disease were said to be significantly enriched in matched ankylosing spondylitis synovial fluid.

5'-RACE, quantitative and with molecular barcodes, yielded the TCR beta libraries. TCRdb processed the 5' RACE reads anew with MiXCR; each CDR3 protein has one entry. The sample has roughly 150,000 distinct CDR3 sequences, under 35% seen once. Concerning this clonotype: What it binds is not known.

In germline, CDR1 is SQVTM, CDR2 ANQGSEA. This CDR3 spans 13 amino acids. Trimming took 7 bases from V and 1 from J; bases not matched to a gene: 5. Input material: synovial fluid, either unsorted or a sorted T cell fraction (not recorded which). The chain combines TRBV29-1 with TRBJ2-3; 7 nucleotides match TRBD1. The TCR sequence derives from a male donor with ankylosing spondylitis. The CDR3: CSAGGVRTDTQYF. The CDR3 DNA follows: TGCAGCGCAGGGGGAGTCCGCACAGATACGCAGTATTTT.